This is a list of T cell receptor beta chains from one sample in a study of blood T cell repertoires in COVID-19. Sequencing was performed with immunoSEQ multiplex PCR; in TCRdb, only in-frame clones are kept and a portion is missing. This table holds approximately 190,000 clones, roughly 87% found once. Sequenced material: peripheral blood. These receptors were taken from an older woman with COVID-19, enrolled during active disease. CDR3s include the opening cysteine and the closing phenylalanine or tryptophan. The D gene is left open where the match is weak. The size entry is marked missing in some rows and otherwise reads once, few, many or a size class.

D,size,V,J,CDR3,DNA
NA,NA,TRBV19,TRBJ1-1,CASSFRGLNTEAFF,TGTGCCAGTAGTTTTAGGGGCCTGAACACTGAAGCTTTCTTT
TRBD1,few,TRBV30,TRBJ1-2,CAWSVQGAENGYTF,TGTGCCTGGAGTGTACAGGGGGCGGAGAATGGCTACACCTTC
NA,NA,TRBV29-1,TRBJ2-2,CSVGSTAGELFF,TGCAGTGTCGGGAGTACGGCCGGGGAGCTGTTTTTT
NA,NA,TRBV28,TRBJ1-6,CASRPPSDSPLHF,TGTGCCAGCAGGCCTCCGAGTGATTCACCCCTCCACTTT
NA,NA,TRBV4-1,TRBJ2-5,CASSQDSAFGQETQYF,TGCGCCAGCAGCCAAGATTCGGCTTTCGGGCAAGAGACCCAGTACTTC
TRBD1,few,TRBV7-9,TRBJ1-1,CASSPGTGVNTEAFF,TGTGCCAGCAGCCCAGGGACAGGGGTGAACACTGAAGCTTTCTTT
NA,NA,TRBV7-6,TRBJ2-5,CASSGDSLGQTKYQETQYF,TGTGCCAGCAGCGGCGACTCCCTAGGACAGACGAAGTACCAAGAGACCCAGTACTTC
TRBD2,NA,TRBV6-6,TRBJ2-1,CASSYSLAGGQNEQFF,TGTGCCAGCAGTTACTCCCTAGCGGGGGGGCAGAATGAGCAGTTCTTC
NA,NA,TRBV19,TRBJ1-2,CASSPRSGSYGYTF,TGTGCCAGTAGTCCTCGGTCGGGGTCGTATGGCTACACCTTC
NA,NA,TRBV6-5,TRBJ2-1,CASRLADSYNEQFF,TGTGCCAGCAGGCTAGCTGATTCCTACAATGAGCAGTTCTTC
NA,NA,TRBV28,TRBJ2-3,CASMVGGSTDTQYF,TGTGCCAGCATGGTAGGCGGAAGCACAGATACGCAGTATTTT
TRBD1,NA,TRBV10-3,TRBJ1-6,CAISVGTGSGTLHF,TGTGCCATCAGTGTCGGGACAGGTTCTGGGACCCTCCACTTT
TRBD1,once,TRBV10-1,TRBJ2-5,CASSPQTGWGQETQYF,TGCGCCAGCAGTCCCCAGACAGGGTGGGGACAAGAGACCCAGTACTTC
TRBD1,NA,TRBV28,TRBJ2-4,CASSRGQGVKNIQYF,TGTGCCAGCAGCAGGGGGCAAGGGGTCAAAAACATTCAGTACTTC
NA,NA,TRBV19,TRBJ2-5,CASSRSELQETQYF,TGTGCCAGTAGCCGTTCGGAGTTACAAGAGACCCAGTACTTC
TRBD2,once,TRBV11-3,TRBJ2-2,CASSSRTSRGTGELFF,TGTGCCAGCAGCTCACGGACTAGTCGCGGGACCGGGGAGCTGTTTTTT
NA,NA,TRBV30,TRBJ1-3,CAWSGLQGWAGNTIYF,TGTGCCTGGAGTGGCCTCCAGGGATGGGCTGGAAACACCATATATTTT
TRBD1,NA,TRBV2,TRBJ1-5,CASRPGTGGGQPQHF,TGTGCCAGCAGACCCGGGACAGGGGGCGGTCAGCCCCAGCATTTT
NA,NA,TRBV3-1/TRBV3-2,TRBJ1-2,CASSDQSPLKGGGYTF,TGTGCCAGCAGCGATCAGTCCCCCCTTAAGGGGGGGGGCTACACCTTC
TRBD1,NA,TRBV15,TRBJ1-6,CATSRDYYRDRANSPLHF,TGTGCCACCAGCAGAGATTATTACAGAGACAGGGCCAATTCACCCCTCCACTTT
TRBD2,NA,TRBV5-6,TRBJ2-2,CASSLRTSSGELFF,TGTGCCAGCAGCCTCAGGACTAGCTCCGGGGAGCTGTTTTTT
NA,NA,TRBV7-9,TRBJ2-5,CASSLAQGLQETQYF,TGTGCCAGCAGCTTAGCCCAGGGTCTCCAAGAGACCCAGTACTTC
NA,NA,TRBV21-1,TRBJ1-1,CASSPPGQGDTEAFF,TGTGCCAGCAGCCCCCCAGGACAGGGGGACACTGAAGCTTTCTTT
NA,NA,TRBV19,TRBJ1-5,CASSPTGLDQPQHF,TGTGCCAGTAGCCCCACAGGGCTTGATCAGCCCCAGCATTTT
NA,NA,TRBV24-1,TRBJ1-5,CATSSGTSYQPQHF,TGTGCCACCAGTTCAGGAACGTCCTATCAGCCCCAGCATTTT
TRBD2,NA,TRBV11-2,TRBJ2-2,CASSLGLVGTGELFF,TGTGCCAGCAGCTTGGGACTAGTCGGGACCGGGGAGCTGTTTTTT